Detailed here is one T cell receptor (beta chain). Germline V gene sequence: CDR1 SGHRS, CDR2 YFSETQ. The CDR3 totals 16 residues. Trimming removed 7 bases from V and 4 bases from J, with 21 bases in between. Deep-level settings were used for running the assay. The table came from immunoSEQ multiplex PCR; TCRdb's copy has only in-frame clones and leaves some out. The sample includes about half a million clones, roughly 83% of them seen just once. This specimen belongs to a study of shared clonotypes between healthy human individuals. This sequence was found in a woman between 40 and 50 years old in good health. Some clones in this sample may be carry-over from other donors' samples. The specimen was PBMCs. V is TRBV5-1 and J is TRBJ2-1; no reliable D call. The CDR3 bases are TGCGCCAGCTGCATTCAGGATCCTTTCTATTACAATGAGCAGTTCTTC. Its translation is CASCIQDPFYYNEQFF.